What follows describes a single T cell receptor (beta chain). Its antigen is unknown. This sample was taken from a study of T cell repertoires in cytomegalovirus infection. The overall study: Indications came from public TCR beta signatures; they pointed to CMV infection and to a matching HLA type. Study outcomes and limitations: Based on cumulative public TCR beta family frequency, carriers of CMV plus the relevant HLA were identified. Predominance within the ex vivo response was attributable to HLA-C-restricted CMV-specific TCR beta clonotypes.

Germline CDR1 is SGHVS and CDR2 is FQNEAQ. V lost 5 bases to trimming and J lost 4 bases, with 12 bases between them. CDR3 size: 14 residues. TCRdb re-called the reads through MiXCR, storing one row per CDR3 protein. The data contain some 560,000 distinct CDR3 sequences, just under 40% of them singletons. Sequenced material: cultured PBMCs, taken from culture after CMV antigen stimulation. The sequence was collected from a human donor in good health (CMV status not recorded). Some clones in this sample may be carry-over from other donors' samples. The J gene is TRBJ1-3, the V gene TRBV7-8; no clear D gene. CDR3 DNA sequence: TGTGCCAGCAGCCTTCGGACCCAGGGAAACACCATATATTTT. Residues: CASSLRTQGNTIYF.